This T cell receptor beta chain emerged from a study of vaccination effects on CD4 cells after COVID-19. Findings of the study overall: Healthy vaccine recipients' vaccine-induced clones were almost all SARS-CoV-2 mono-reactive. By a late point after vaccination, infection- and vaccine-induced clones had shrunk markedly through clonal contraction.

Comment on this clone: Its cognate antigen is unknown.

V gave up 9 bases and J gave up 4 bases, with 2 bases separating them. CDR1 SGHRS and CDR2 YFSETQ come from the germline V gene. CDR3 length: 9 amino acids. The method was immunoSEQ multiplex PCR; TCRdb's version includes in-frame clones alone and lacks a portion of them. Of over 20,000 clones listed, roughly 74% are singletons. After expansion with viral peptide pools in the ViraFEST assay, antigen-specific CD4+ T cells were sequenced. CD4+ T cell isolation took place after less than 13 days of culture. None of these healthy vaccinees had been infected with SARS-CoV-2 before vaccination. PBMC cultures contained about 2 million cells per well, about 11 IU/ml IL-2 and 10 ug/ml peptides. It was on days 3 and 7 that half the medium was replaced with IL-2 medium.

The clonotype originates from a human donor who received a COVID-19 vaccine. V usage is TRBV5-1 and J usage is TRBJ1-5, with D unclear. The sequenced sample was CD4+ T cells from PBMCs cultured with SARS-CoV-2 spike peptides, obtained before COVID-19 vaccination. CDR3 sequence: CAKNQPQHF. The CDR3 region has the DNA TGCGCCAAGAATCAGCCCCAGCATTTT.